This TCR beta chain was retrieved from a study of control samples from healthy donors and cancer patients. Sequencing was performed with immunoSEQ multiplex PCR; in TCRdb, only in-frame clones are kept and a portion is missing. Of around 150,000 clones detected, over 95% appear once; the ten largest clones hold 0.95% to 1.1%. This clone occurred a few times. The receptor's source is a woman under 40 in good health. Sample: blood.

The CDR3 sequence is CASSSDRGRQETQYF. CDR3 coding DNA: TGTGCCAGCAGCTCCGACAGGGGGCGGCAAGAGACCCAGTACTTC. The gene calls are TRBV7-9 and TRBJ2-5; 10 bases map to TRBD1. This CDR3 is built from 15 residues. The germline CDR1 and CDR2 sequences are SEHNR and FQNEAQ (reference sequence). V dropped 4 bases and J dropped 2; count of bases not matched to a gene: 4.